The clone carrying this T cell receptor beta chain showed up many times. Using RNA template, CDR3s of TCR alpha and beta were amplified with iRepertoire arm-PCR. TCRdb called the multiplex PCR reads again in MiXCR, with one record for every CDR3 protein. The data show under 200,000 distinct CDR3 sequences, with around 40% seen just once and 5.2% held by the top ten. This record comes from a study of glioma-infiltrating T cells. The CDR3 is 17 amino acids. Per germline, CDR1 MNHGY and CDR2 SAAAGT. Trimming took 2 bases from V and 2 from J; bases not matched to a gene: 6. Sequencing used glioma tissue, nonneoplastic brain tissue, or PBMCs (not recorded which). This clonotype originated in a human donor with low-grade glioma or glioblastoma, undergoing nonglioma brain surgery, or in good health (not recorded which). The chain uses TRBV6-8 and TRBJ2-5; 12 bases agree with TRBD2. The CDR3 protein is CASSYLKLAGGQETQYF. The DNA for the CDR3 is TGTGCCAGCAGTTACCTTAAACTAGCGGGAGGACAAGAGACCCAGTACTTC.